This entry describes one T cell receptor (beta chain). Its specificity is unknown. Looked up from germline, CDR1 is SGHVS and CDR2 is FNYEAQ. The CDR3 contains 14 residues. Deletions cut 5 bases from V and 3 bases from J, with 13 bases between. TCRdb's copy holds only in-frame clones and misses some; the assay was immunoSEQ multiplex PCR. The sample yields about 25,000 clones, 55% to 70% seen once. The sample comes from a study of cytotoxic CD8 clonotypes in ibrutinib-treated CLL. Study at large: Response was recorded as partial in around 25 patients and complete in 2; at median around 68 months, approximately 15 remained remitted and about twelve had progressed.

Approximately 1.9 micrograms of genomic DNA, which was extracted from cryopreserved PBMCs, served as the material used for the TCR beta libraries. Overall study results and limits: Circulating CD8+ T-cell counts were tracked by baseline clonality, which exceeded that of age-matched healthy donors.

The TCR comes from a human donor with chronic lymphocytic leukemia. Sequences were derived from PBMCs, sampled at disease progression, from a patient treated with ibrutinib. The rearrangement uses TRBV7-6 and TRBJ1-1; D is perhaps TRBD1 (5 bases). The DNA of the CDR3 is TGTGCCAGCAGCGGGACCCTTGGGGACACTGAAGCTTTCTTT. As protein: CASSGTLGDTEAFF.